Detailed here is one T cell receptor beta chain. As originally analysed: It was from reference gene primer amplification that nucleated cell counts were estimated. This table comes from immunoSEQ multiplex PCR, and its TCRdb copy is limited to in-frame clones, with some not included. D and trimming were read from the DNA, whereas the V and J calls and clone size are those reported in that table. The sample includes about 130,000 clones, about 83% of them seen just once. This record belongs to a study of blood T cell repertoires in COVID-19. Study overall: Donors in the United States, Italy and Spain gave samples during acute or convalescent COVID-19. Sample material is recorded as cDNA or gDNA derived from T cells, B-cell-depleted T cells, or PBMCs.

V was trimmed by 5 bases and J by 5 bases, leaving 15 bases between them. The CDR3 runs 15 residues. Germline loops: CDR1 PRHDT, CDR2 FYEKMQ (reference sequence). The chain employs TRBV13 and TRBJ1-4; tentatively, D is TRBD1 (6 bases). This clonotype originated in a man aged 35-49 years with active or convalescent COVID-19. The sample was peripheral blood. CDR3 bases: TGTGCCAGCAGCCTCGGACAGACACTCAATGAAAAACTGTTTTTT. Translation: CASSLGQTLNEKLFF.